This T cell receptor (beta chain) originates from a study of Ad26.COV2.S vaccination and SARS-CoV-2 variants (dated by TCRdb to about 2021). For context, the study as a whole: Vaccine-arm donors were drawn from COV1001, a multicentre, randomized, double-blind, placebo-controlled phase I-IIa trial of Ad26.COV2.S in healthy adults. TCRbeta repertoire sequencing served as the tool for gauging how specific and how broad the SARS-CoV-2-reactive T cell receptors were following Ad26.COV2.S vaccination. A total of around 32 samples were included in the TCR-sequenced set, comprising roughly 19 Ad26.COV2.S vaccine recipients, 5 placebo recipients and 8 SARS-CoV-2 convalescent individuals. Throughout the experiments and outcome assessment, investigators stayed blinded to trial group allocation. Ad26.COV2.S was given intramuscularly at 5x10^10 or 1x10^11 viral particles, as a single shot or as two shots 56 days apart. Participants in the trial were split at random into five groups of five each, receiving low-dose or high-dose Ad26.COV2.S once or twice, or else placebo on both occasions.

Counted from cysteine to phenylalanine, this CDR3 has 15 amino acids. Only the CDR3 DNA stays, 45 bases, in frame from base 1. V is trimmed back by 6 bases and J by 7 bases, and the junction contains 11 bases that no gene match accounts for. Based on the germline V gene, the CDR1 and CDR2 sequences are MDHEN and SYDVKM. On the study overall, not on this receptor specifically: After vaccination, substantial breadth of spike-specific CD8+ and CD4+ T cell responses was reported. Ad26.COV2.S recipients had higher spike-specific TCR breadth than placebo recipients (P = 0.0014). The authors noted that total T cell responses may have been underestimated by the TCR breadth and depth analyses. The study lacked the statistical power to compare responses across vaccine doses or regimens. Comparable non-spike TCR breadth was observed between vaccine and placebo recipients, consistent with only spike being contained in the vaccine.

As concerns this clone: No antigen is known for it. One base away there is no much larger clone; base qualities are not given.

TCRbeta CDR3 regions were sequenced with the immunoSEQ Assay. After extraction, genomic DNA underwent amplification by bias-controlled multiplex PCR, followed by high-throughput sequencing. Per the authors' processing: Collapsing and filtering of sequences were performed to quantify the absolute abundance of each unique TCRbeta CDR3 region. T cell fraction was estimated by normalizing TCRbeta template counts to usable DNA, which was measured by amplifying reference genes present in all nucleated cells. Repertoire TCRs were annotated as SARS-CoV-2-specific when V gene, CDR3 amino acid sequence and J gene were exactly matched to a known reactive TCR set. The reference SARS-CoV-2 TCR set came from MIRA and was filtered for enrichment in COVID-19-positive ImmuneCODE repertoires, removing public or cross-reactive TCRs. Using the MIRA antigens, annotated TCRs were further analysed by specific ORF or by position within an ORF. Breadth was defined as annotated unique rearrangements over total unique productive rearrangements; depth was the summed frequency of those rearrangements. TCR breadth was compared between groups using two-sided Wilcoxon rank-sum tests. As stored in TCRdb, this immuneACCESS dataset retains in-frame rearrangements with V and J assigned. A fraction of the clones does not appear; measured against another copy, unresolved V genes explain less than half of the discrepancy, and the remainder lacks a known reason. V, J and clone size are those of that table, while D and trimming were read from the DNA. The sample data list over 400,000 clones, and 90% of these were observed just once. More than 3.5% of the sample rests with the top ten.

The treatment or condition tag for this specimen amounts to: approximately 18 received Ad26.COV2.S at low or high dose, single or two shots; 5 received placebo; per-sample allocation not given. Repertoires of vaccine and placebo recipients were sequenced from samples collected on day 63 after the first injection. Cohort 1b enrolled roughly 25 adults aged 18-55 years at a single site in Boston, USA, between 29 July and 7 August 2020. Ad26.COV2.S was a replication-incompetent adenovirus type 26 vector expressing a prefusion-stabilized SARS-CoV-2 spike protein from the original Wuhan strain. The chain is made from TRBV28 and TRBJ2-1; TRBD1 lines up with 8 middle nucleotides. This TCR was recovered from a person aged 18-65 years who received the Ad26.COV2.S COVID-19 vaccine or a placebo. The sample consisted of peripheral blood, taken in a trial of Ad26.COV2.S vaccine versus placebo. The nucleotide sequence is given as TGTGCCAGCAGCGTTATGGGACAGGCCTCTAATGAGCAGTTCTTC. Its protein product is CASSVMGQASNEQFF.